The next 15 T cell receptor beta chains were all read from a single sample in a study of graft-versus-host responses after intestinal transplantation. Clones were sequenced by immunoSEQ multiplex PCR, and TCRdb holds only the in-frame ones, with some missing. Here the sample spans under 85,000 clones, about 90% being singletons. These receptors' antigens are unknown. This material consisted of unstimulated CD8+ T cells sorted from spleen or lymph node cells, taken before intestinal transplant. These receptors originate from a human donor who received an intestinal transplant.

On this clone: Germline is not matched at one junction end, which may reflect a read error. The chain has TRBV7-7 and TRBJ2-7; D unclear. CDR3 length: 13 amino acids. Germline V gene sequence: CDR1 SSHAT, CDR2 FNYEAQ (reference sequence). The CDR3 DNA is TGTGCTAGCAGCTTTGGTAGCTCCTACGAGCAGTACTTC. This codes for CASSFGSSYEQYF.

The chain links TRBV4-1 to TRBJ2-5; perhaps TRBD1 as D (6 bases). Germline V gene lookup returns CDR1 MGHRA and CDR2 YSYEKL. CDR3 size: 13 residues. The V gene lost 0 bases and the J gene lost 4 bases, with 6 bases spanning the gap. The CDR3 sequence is CASSQETGETQYF. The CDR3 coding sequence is TGCGCCAGCAGCCAAGAGACAGGAGAGACCCAGTACTTC.

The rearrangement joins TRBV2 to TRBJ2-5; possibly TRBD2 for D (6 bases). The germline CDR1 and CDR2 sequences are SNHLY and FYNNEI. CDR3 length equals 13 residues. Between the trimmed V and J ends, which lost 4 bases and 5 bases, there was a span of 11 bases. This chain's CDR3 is CASSGLGGETQYF. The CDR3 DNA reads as TGTGCCAGCAGTGGGCTAGGAGGGGAGACCCAGTACTTC.

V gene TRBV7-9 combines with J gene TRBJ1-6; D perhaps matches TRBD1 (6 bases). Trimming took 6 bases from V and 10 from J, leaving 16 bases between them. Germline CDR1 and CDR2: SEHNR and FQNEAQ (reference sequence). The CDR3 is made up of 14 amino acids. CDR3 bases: TGTGCCAGCAGAACAGGGCAATTGGGGTCACCCCTCCACTTT. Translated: CASRTGQLGSPLHF. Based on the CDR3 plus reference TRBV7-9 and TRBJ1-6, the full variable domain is DTGVSQNPRHKITKRGQNVTFRCDPISEHNRLYWYRQTLGQGPEFLTYFQNEAQLEKSRLLSDRFSAERPKGSFSTLEIQRTEQGDSAMYLCASRTGQLGSPLHFGNGTRLTVT.

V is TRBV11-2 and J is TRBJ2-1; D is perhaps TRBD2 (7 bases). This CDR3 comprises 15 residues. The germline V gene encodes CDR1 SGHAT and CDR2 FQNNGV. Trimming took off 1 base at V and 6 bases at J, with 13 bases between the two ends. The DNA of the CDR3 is TGTGCCAGCAGCTTAGTTGCGGGGGCCGCCAATGAGCAGTTCTTC. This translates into CASSLVAGAANEQFF.

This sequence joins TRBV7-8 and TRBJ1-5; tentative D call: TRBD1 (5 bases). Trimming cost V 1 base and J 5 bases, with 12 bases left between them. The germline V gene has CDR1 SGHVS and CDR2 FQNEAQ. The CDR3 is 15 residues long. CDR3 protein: CASSLVGREDQPQHF. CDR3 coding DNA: TGTGCCAGCAGCTTAGTGGGCAGGGAGGATCAGCCCCAGCATTTT.

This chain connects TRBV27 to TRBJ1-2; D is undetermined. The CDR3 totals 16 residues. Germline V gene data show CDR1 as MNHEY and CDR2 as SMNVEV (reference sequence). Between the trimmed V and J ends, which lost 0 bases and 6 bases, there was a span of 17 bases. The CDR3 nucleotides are TGTGCCAGCAGTTTATCGTTGGCACAGTCCCCGGATGGCTACACCTTC. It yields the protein CASSLSLAQSPDGYTF.

The CDR3 spells CASSYVRGAYNEQFF. The CDR3 DNA is TGTGCCAGCAGTTACGTGCGGGGGGCCTACAATGAGCAGTTCTTC. This chain links TRBV6-5 with TRBJ2-1; 8 bases line up with TRBD2. CDR1 is MNHEY and CDR2 is SVGAGI in the germline V gene. Germline trimming cut 2 bases from V and 2 bases from J; bases unmatched to any gene: 2. The CDR3 consists of 15 residues.

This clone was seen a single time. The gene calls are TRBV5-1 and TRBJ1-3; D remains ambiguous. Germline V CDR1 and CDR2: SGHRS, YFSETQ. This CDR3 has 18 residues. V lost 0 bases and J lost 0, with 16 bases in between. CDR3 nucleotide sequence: TGCGCCAGCAGCTTGGAAGGCGGGCCCCAACGCTCTGGAAACACCATATATTTT. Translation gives CASSLEGGPQRSGNTIYF.

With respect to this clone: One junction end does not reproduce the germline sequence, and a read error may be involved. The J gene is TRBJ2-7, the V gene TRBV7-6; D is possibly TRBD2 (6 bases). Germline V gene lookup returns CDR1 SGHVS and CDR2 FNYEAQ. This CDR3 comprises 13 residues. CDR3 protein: CASSLAWGEEQYF. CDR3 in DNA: TGTGCCAGCAGTTTAGCCTGGGGGGAAGAGCAGTACTTC.

CDR3 in amino acids: CASSYEVSQETQYF. Written as DNA, the CDR3 is TGTGCCAGCAGTTACGAAGTGAGTCAAGAGACCCAGTACTTC. The rearrangement joins TRBV6-5 to TRBJ2-5; D gene unclear. The V gene lost 2 bases and the J gene lost 2 bases, with 9 bases spanning the gap. Germline lookup yields CDR1 MNHEY and CDR2 SVGAGI. The CDR3 covers 14 residues.

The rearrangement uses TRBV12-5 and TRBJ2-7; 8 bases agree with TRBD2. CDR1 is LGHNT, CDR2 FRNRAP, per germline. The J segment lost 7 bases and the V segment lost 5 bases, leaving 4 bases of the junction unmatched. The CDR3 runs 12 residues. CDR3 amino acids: CASGAGGGEQYF. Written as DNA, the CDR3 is TGTGCTAGTGGTGCGGGGGGCGGGGAGCAGTACTTC.

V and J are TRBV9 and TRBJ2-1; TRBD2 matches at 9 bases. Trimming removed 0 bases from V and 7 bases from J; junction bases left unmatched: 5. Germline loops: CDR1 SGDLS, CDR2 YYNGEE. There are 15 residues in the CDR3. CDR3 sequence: CASSVVSSGANEQFF. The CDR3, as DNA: TGTGCCAGCAGCGTAGTATCTAGCGGGGCTAATGAGCAGTTCTTC. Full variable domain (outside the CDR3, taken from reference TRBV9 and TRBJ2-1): DSGVTQTPKHLITATGQRVTLRCSPRSGDLSVYWYQQSLDQGLQFLIQYYNGEERAKGNILERFSAQQFPDLHSELNLSSLELGDSALYFCASSVVSSGANEQFFGPGTRLTVL.

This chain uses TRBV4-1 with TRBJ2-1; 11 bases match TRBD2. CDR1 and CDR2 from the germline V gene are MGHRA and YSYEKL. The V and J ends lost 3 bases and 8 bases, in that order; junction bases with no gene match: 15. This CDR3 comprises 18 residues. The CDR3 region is CASSQKQALAGGRDEQFF. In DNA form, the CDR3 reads TGCGCCAGCAGCCAGAAGCAGGCGCTAGCGGGGGGCCGGGATGAGCAGTTCTTC.

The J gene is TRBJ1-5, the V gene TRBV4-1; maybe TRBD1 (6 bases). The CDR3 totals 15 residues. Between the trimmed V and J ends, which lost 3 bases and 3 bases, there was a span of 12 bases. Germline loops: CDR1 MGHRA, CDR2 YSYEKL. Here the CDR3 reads CASSHYQGSNQPQHF. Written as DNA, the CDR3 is TGCGCCAGCAGCCATTATCAGGGGTCCAATCAGCCCCAGCATTTT.